The TCR beta chain described here comes from a study of blood T cell repertoires in COVID-19 (dated by TCRdb to the early 2020s). For the wider study: Samples covering the acute and convalescent phases of COVID-19 were provided by collaborators in the United States, Italy and Spain. The material from the prospective study consisted of cDNA or gDNA derived from T cells, B-cell-depleted T cells, or PBMCs. The dataset comprised deeply sampled blood TCRbeta repertoires from subjects exposed to, actively infected with, or recovered from COVID-19. The sample metadata nearly always contained a de-identified subject ID, COVID-19 status, age in years and sex. Samples were obtained from the ongoing ImmuneRACE study (first 160 participants) and from about 1,300 subjects provided by 6 global collaborators. HLA class I and class II types, where available, came from metadata supplied by the sample provider rather than from assay-based typing. The repertoires were released in a freely available public database meant as a resource for research on the immune response to SARS-CoV-2.

TCRbeta CDR3 regions were amplified from genomic DNA by means of the immunoSEQ Assay, a bias-controlled multiplex PCR. The original methods were these. Nucleated cell counts per sample were estimated from amplification of reference gene primers within the assay. To quantify the absolute abundance of each unique TCRbeta CDR3 rearrangement, sequence reads were collapsed and filtered. For each sample, productive Simpson clonality was calculated as the square root of Simpson's diversity index over productive rearrangements. The table was pulled from immuneACCESS by TCRdb, which kept in-frame rearrangements only. Such tables lose some clones; where checked, under half of the loss comes from unresolved V genes, and the rest has no known cause. Clonal size and the V and J genes are those of that table, whereas D and trimming came from the DNA. This sample is represented by more than 13,000 clones; less than 90% of them were singletons. The biggest ten clones account for 2% to 3% of the sample.

The germline V gene provides CDR1 SGHRS and CDR2 YFSETQ. V is shortened by 4 bases, J by 5 bases, and the region joining them spans 21 bases. Its CDR3 holds 16 amino acids, cysteine through phenylalanine. The retained sequence is limited to the CDR3, 48 bases, with the frame set at the first base. What the work shows at the level of the full study, not this receptor alone: How much clinical and demographic metadata was included differed by source and by participant, and the metadata was provided uncurated.

The collaborating institutions used their own protocols to collect whole blood in K2EDTA tubes. For TCRbeta analysis, collaborator samples were shipped as frozen whole blood, as isolated PBMCs, or as DNA extracted from either sample type. About this clone: This receptor's antigen is unknown. The sample holds no much larger clone one base away, and base qualities are not on file.

The sequenced material came from peripheral blood. This receptor was obtained from an older woman in a cohort sampled during active or convalescent COVID-19. The sequence links TRBV5-1 to TRBJ2-5, with TRBD2 as a weak D call on 6 bases. The nucleotide sequence is given as TGCGCCAGCAGCCCGGGGGACTTTTCTCTCGGGGAGACCCAGTACTTC. Translated, it reads CASSPGDFSLGETQYF.